The rows below give T cell receptor beta chains drawn from one sample of a study of blood T cells in healthy people across ages. From the 5' RACE reads, TCRdb called clonotypes with MiXCR, one entry per CDR3 protein. Altogether about 1.4 million distinct CDR3 sequences are present, 45% to 70% being singletons, with the ten largest covering under 8.5%. The material sequenced was blood. The receptors were sampled from a man younger than 35 in good health. Each CDR3 is given with its conserved first and last residue. The order of the fields is CDR3 protein, CDR3 DNA, J gene, D gene, V gene, clone size. A D gene is named only where the DNA matches it firmly. Only some rows state a clone size, as once, few, many or a class for expanded clones.

CDR3: CSARVGTTSTDTQYF
DNA: TGCAGTGCTAGAGTGGGGACAACTAGCACAGATACGCAGTATTTT
J: TRBJ2-3
D: NA
V: TRBV20-1
size: NA

CDR3: CSANTVYEQYF
DNA: TGCAGCGCCAACACGGTCTACGAGCAGTACTTC
J: TRBJ2-7
D: NA
V: TRBV29-1
size: few

CDR3: CASGHHRQTLSGTDTQYF
DNA: TGTGCTAGTGGCCACCACCGTCAGACACTCAGTGGCACAGATACGCAGTATTTT
J: TRBJ2-3
D: NA
V: TRBV12-5
size: once

CDR3: CSVEPSYNGQFF
DNA: TGCAGCGTTGAGCCTTCCTACAATGGGCAGTTCTTC
J: TRBJ2-1
D: NA
V: TRBV29-1
size: NA

CDR3: CASSLGRGDPMVDTQYF
DNA: TGTGCCAGCAGCTTAGGGCGGGGGGACCCGATGGTGGATACGCAGTATTTT
J: TRBJ2-3
D: TRBD2
V: TRBV7-9
size: NA

CDR3: CASSQGAGGMGNEQFF
DNA: TGTGCCAGCAGCCAAGGTGCAGGGGGCATGGGCAATGAGCAGTTCTTC
J: TRBJ2-1
D: TRBD1
V: TRBV3-1
size: NA

CDR3: CASRDRPTDTQYF
DNA: TGTGCCAGCCGGGACAGGCCCACAGATACGCAGTATTTT
J: TRBJ2-3
D: TRBD1
V: TRBV7-9
size: NA

CDR3: CSVSPNTQYF
DNA: TGCAGCGTCTCCCCCAATACGCAGTATTTT
J: TRBJ2-3
D: NA
V: TRBV29-1
size: once

CDR3: CSVGGIGANVLTF
DNA: TGCAGCGTCGGAGGTATCGGGGCCAACGTCCTGACTTTC
J: TRBJ2-6
D: NA
V: TRBV29-1
size: NA

CDR3: CASSFDLSYNEQFF
DNA: TGTGCCAGCAGCTTCGACCTCTCCTACAATGAGCAGTTCTTC
J: TRBJ2-1
D: NA
V: TRBV11-2
size: NA

CDR3: CASSLSGGRVTQYF
DNA: TGTGCCAGCAGTTTAAGCGGGGGAAGGGTGACCCAGTACTTC
J: TRBJ2-5
D: TRBD2
V: TRBV12-3/TRBV12-4
size: NA

CDR3: CASSLKTGRGETQYF
DNA: TGTGCCAGCAGCCTAAAGACAGGCCGAGGAGAGACCCAGTACTTC
J: TRBJ2-5
D: NA
V: TRBV4-2
size: NA

CDR3: CASSPPGGRNEKLFF
DNA: TGTGCCAGCTCACCCCCGGGAGGGAGGAATGAAAAACTGTTTTTT
J: TRBJ1-4
D: NA
V: TRBV18
size: few

CDR3: CASSQRLAGSTDTQYF
DNA: TGTGCCAGCAGCCAGAGACTAGCGGGGAGCACAGATACGCAGTATTTT
J: TRBJ2-3
D: TRBD2
V: TRBV3-1
size: NA

CDR3: CASSQDGAGQNSPLHF
DNA: TGTGCCAGCAGCCAAGATGGGGCAGGACAGAATTCACCCCTCCACTTT
J: TRBJ1-6
D: NA
V: TRBV3-1
size: once

CDR3: CASSPRTGGAEQYF
DNA: TGTGCCAGCAGCCCCCGGACAGGGGGTGCTGAGCAGTACTTC
J: TRBJ2-4
D: TRBD1
V: TRBV7-6
size: NA

CDR3: CASSLALGLDTEAFF
DNA: TGTGCCAGCAGCTTAGCGCTGGGGTTGGACACTGAAGCTTTCTTT
J: TRBJ1-1
D: NA
V: TRBV7-6
size: NA

CDR3: CSASSGADYGYTF
DNA: TGCAGTGCTAGTTCAGGGGCGGACTATGGCTACACCTTC
J: TRBJ1-2
D: NA
V: TRBV20-1
size: NA

CDR3: CASSRAVQAGGRNTEAFF
DNA: TGTGCCAGCAGTCGAGCCGTGCAAGCTGGAGGCAGGAACACTGAAGCTTTCTTT
J: TRBJ1-1
D: NA
V: TRBV6-2/TRBV6-3
size: NA

CDR3: CASSRNLGTNEKLFF
DNA: TGTGCCAGCAGCCGAAACCTAGGCACTAATGAAAAACTGTTTTTT
J: TRBJ1-4
D: NA
V: TRBV7-6
size: NA

CDR3: CSARDMAFLYEQYF
DNA: TGCAGTGCTAGAGATATGGCTTTCCTTTACGAGCAGTACTTC
J: TRBJ2-7
D: NA
V: TRBV20-1
size: NA

CDR3: CASSFGTSGEGTDTQYF
DNA: TGTGCCAGCAGCTTCGGGACTAGCGGGGAAGGCACAGATACGCAGTATTTT
J: TRBJ2-3
D: TRBD2
V: TRBV7-2
size: few

CDR3: CAGSQGIPAGGRTDTQYF
DNA: TGCGCCGGCAGCCAAGGGATCCCAGCGGGGGGTCGCACAGATACGCAGTATTTT
J: TRBJ2-3
D: TRBD2
V: TRBV4-1
size: NA

CDR3: CASSPQEGGWLETQYF
DNA: TGTGCCAGCAGCCCCCAGGAAGGGGGATGGCTAGAGACCCAGTACTTC
J: TRBJ2-5
D: NA
V: TRBV3-1
size: NA

CDR3: CASSLSYSQETQYF
DNA: TGTGCCAGCAGTTTATCGTACAGTCAAGAGACCCAGTACTTC
J: TRBJ2-5
D: NA
V: TRBV27
size: NA

CDR3: CASSPNRGQGAHYGYTF
DNA: TGTGCCAGCAGTCCTAACCGGGGACAGGGGGCCCATTATGGCTACACCTTC
J: TRBJ1-2
D: TRBD1
V: TRBV12-3/TRBV12-4
size: NA

CDR3: CATSRGASSYNEQFF
DNA: TGTGCCACCAGCAGAGGGGCAAGCTCCTACAATGAGCAGTTCTTC
J: TRBJ2-1
D: NA
V: TRBV15
size: NA

CDR3: CASSQPGTGTPQYF
DNA: TGTGCCAGCAGCCAACCCGGGACAGGGACCCCGCAGTACTTC
J: TRBJ2-7
D: TRBD1
V: TRBV6-1
size: NA

CDR3: CASNKDHNQPQHF
DNA: TGTGCCAGCAATAAGGACCATAATCAGCCCCAGCATTTT
J: TRBJ1-5
D: NA
V: TRBV12-3/TRBV12-4
size: few

CDR3: CASSLGYSGEQFF
DNA: TGTGCCAGCTCCTTGGGGTACTCGGGTGAGCAGTTCTTC
J: TRBJ2-1
D: NA
V: TRBV14
size: few

CDR3: CASSTRGGVRGDTQYF
DNA: TGTGCCAGCAGTACGCGGGGAGGGGTGAGAGGAGATACGCAGTATTTT
J: TRBJ2-3
D: TRBD2
V: TRBV6-5
size: NA

CDR3: CASSLQRNYGYTF
DNA: TGTGCCAGCAGTCTACAGAGAAACTATGGCTACACCTTC
J: TRBJ1-2
D: NA
V: TRBV28
size: NA

CDR3: CASSPPGQATVEQYF
DNA: TGTGCCAGCAGTCCTCCGGGACAGGCGACAGTCGAGCAGTACTTC
J: TRBJ2-7
D: TRBD1
V: TRBV27
size: NA

CDR3: CASSTGTRYNSPLHF
DNA: TGTGCCAGCTCAACGGGGACACGGTATAATTCACCCCTCCACTTT
J: TRBJ1-6
D: NA
V: TRBV18
size: NA

CDR3: CASSYTMNTEAFF
DNA: TGTGCCAGCAGTTATACGATGAACACTGAAGCTTTCTTT
J: TRBJ1-1
D: NA
V: TRBV6-6
size: few

CDR3: CASSYSGSEKNEQYF
DNA: TGTGCCAGCAGTTACTCGGGGTCCGAGAAGAACGAGCAGTACTTC
J: TRBJ2-7
D: NA
V: TRBV6-6
size: NA

CDR3: CASSSTRSDRGLYYEQYF
DNA: TGCGCCAGCAGCTCCACACGTTCGGACAGGGGACTTTACTACGAGCAGTACTTC
J: TRBJ2-7
D: TRBD1
V: TRBV5-1
size: NA

CDR3: CASSQDLYVNYGYTF
DNA: TGCGCCAGCAGCCAAGATTTATACGTGAACTATGGCTACACCTTC
J: TRBJ1-2
D: NA
V: TRBV4-3
size: NA

CDR3: CASSLWGEDTEAFF
DNA: TGTGCCAGCAGTTTATGGGGAGAGGACACTGAAGCTTTCTTT
J: TRBJ1-1
D: NA
V: TRBV12-3/TRBV12-4
size: NA

CDR3: CASSLVGAGAEDGELFF
DNA: TGTGCCAGCAGTTTAGTGGGAGCGGGAGCGGAGGACGGGGAGCTGTTTTTT
J: TRBJ2-2
D: TRBD2
V: TRBV12-3/TRBV12-4
size: NA

CDR3: CASSERKVDEQFF
DNA: TGTGCCAGCAGTGAAAGAAAGGTGGATGAGCAGTTCTTC
J: TRBJ2-1
D: NA
V: TRBV6-1
size: NA

CDR3: CASSAGTRETQYF
DNA: TGTGCCAGCAGCGCCGGGACCCGGGAGACCCAGTACTTC
J: TRBJ2-5
D: NA
V: TRBV7-2
size: NA

CDR3: CASRSSAYNSPLHF
DNA: TGTGCCAGCAGAAGCAGCGCCTATAATTCACCCCTCCACTTT
J: TRBJ1-6
D: NA
V: TRBV6-5
size: NA

CDR3: CSVDYLGVTNYGYTF
DNA: TGCAGCGTTGATTATTTGGGGGTCACTAACTATGGCTACACCTTC
J: TRBJ1-2
D: NA
V: TRBV29-1
size: NA

CDR3: CASSQQRDGGANADTQYF
DNA: TGTGCCAGCAGCCAACAAAGGGACGGAGGGGCGAACGCAGATACGCAGTATTTT
J: TRBJ2-3
D: NA
V: TRBV14
size: NA

CDR3: CASSQVPLGGAYEQYF
DNA: TGTGCCAGCAGCCAAGTGCCCCTCGGGGGGGCGTACGAGCAGTACTTC
J: TRBJ2-7
D: TRBD2
V: TRBV3-1
size: NA

CDR3: CASSIRGEATDTQYF
DNA: TGTGCCAGCAGCATACGCGGGGAAGCCACAGATACGCAGTATTTT
J: TRBJ2-3
D: NA
V: TRBV13
size: few

CDR3: CASSALTRDRPYNEQFF
DNA: TGTGCCAGCAGTGCCCTAACCCGGGACAGACCTTACAATGAGCAGTTCTTC
J: TRBJ2-1
D: TRBD1
V: TRBV2
size: NA

CDR3: CATSDVKGAHGYTF
DNA: TGTGCCACCAGTGATGTGAAGGGGGCTCATGGCTACACCTTC
J: TRBJ1-2
D: TRBD1
V: TRBV24-1
size: NA

CDR3: CASIPGPSGANVLTF
DNA: TGTGCCAGCATCCCCGGACCCTCTGGGGCCAACGTCCTGACTTTC
J: TRBJ2-6
D: NA
V: TRBV27
size: few

CDR3: CASSPIMYRETQYF
DNA: TGTGCCAGCAGTCCCATCATGTATAGGGAGACCCAGTACTTC
J: TRBJ2-5
D: NA
V: TRBV27
size: few

CDR3: CASSPRTGRNTEAFF
DNA: TGTGCCAGCAGTCCGAGGACAGGACGTAACACTGAAGCTTTCTTT
J: TRBJ1-1
D: TRBD1
V: TRBV27
size: few

CDR3: CASGTGVVEGETQYF
DNA: TGTGCTAGTGGCACGGGAGTAGTTGAAGGAGAGACCCAGTACTTC
J: TRBJ2-5
D: NA
V: TRBV12-5
size: NA

CDR3: CASSLTDRGDTEAFF
DNA: TGTGCCAGCAGTTTAACAGACAGGGGGGACACTGAAGCTTTCTTT
J: TRBJ1-1
D: TRBD1
V: TRBV27
size: NA

CDR3: CASSSSGESSPLHF
DNA: TGTGCCAGCAGCTCCTCAGGGGAGAGTTCACCCCTCCACTTT
J: TRBJ1-6
D: NA
V: TRBV7-6
size: NA

CDR3: CASSHGEGYSNQPQHF
DNA: TGTGCCAGCAGCCACGGAGAAGGCTATAGCAATCAGCCCCAGCATTTT
J: TRBJ1-5
D: NA
V: TRBV7-9
size: NA

CDR3: CASSYDWSDRGNSPLHF
DNA: TGTGCCAGCAGTTATGATTGGTCGGACAGGGGCAATTCACCCCTCCACTTT
J: TRBJ1-6
D: TRBD1
V: TRBV6-6
size: once

CDR3: CASSYDRPPTIEQFF
DNA: TGTGCCAGCAGTTATGACAGGCCCCCTACAATTGAGCAGTTCTTC
J: TRBJ2-1
D: NA
V: TRBV6-6
size: few

CDR3: CAIRVTSGGTEAFF
DNA: TGTGCCATCAGGGTGACATCGGGTGGTACTGAAGCTTTCTTT
J: TRBJ1-1
D: NA
V: TRBV10-3
size: few